This is a list of T cell receptor beta chains from one sample in a study of blood T cell repertoires in COVID-19. Sequencing used immunoSEQ multiplex PCR; TCRdb keeps in-frame clones, though not all of them. This table holds about 210,000 clones, approximately 80% found once. Specimen: PBMCs or T cells enriched from blood (not recorded which). These receptors were collected from a young man with acute COVID-19. CDR3s include the opening cysteine and the closing phenylalanine or tryptophan. D genes are given only for firm matches. Not all rows give a size; the values are once, few, many and, for expanded clones, a class.

d_gene: TRBD1; len: 14; j_gene: TRBJ1-3; v_gene: TRBV18; abundance: -; CDR3aa: CASSQTGAGNTIYF; CDR3nt: TGTGCCAGCTCCCAGACAGGGGCTGGAAACACCATATATTTT
d_gene: TRBD2; len: 16; j_gene: TRBJ2-5; v_gene: TRBV10-1; abundance: -; CDR3aa: CASSATPGGVEETQYF; CDR3nt: TGCGCCAGCAGTGCAACCCCGGGGGGGGTAGAAGAGACCCAGTACTTC
d_gene: -; len: 13; j_gene: TRBJ2-1; v_gene: TRBV9; abundance: -; CDR3aa: CASSYFGGNEQFF; CDR3nt: TGTGCCAGCAGCTACTTTGGGGGGAATGAGCAGTTCTTC
d_gene: -; len: 14; j_gene: TRBJ1-1; v_gene: TRBV14; abundance: many; CDR3aa: CASSQDLMNTEAFF; CDR3nt: TGTGCCAGCAGCCAAGATCTAATGAACACTGAAGCTTTCTTT
d_gene: -; len: 12; j_gene: TRBJ2-3; v_gene: TRBV9; abundance: -; CDR3aa: CASSVGRDTQYF; CDR3nt: TGTGCCAGCAGCGTAGGCAGGGATACGCAGTATTTT
d_gene: -; len: 10; j_gene: TRBJ1-1; v_gene: TRBV20-1; abundance: -; CDR3aa: CSAPQGRAFF; CDR3nt: TGCAGTGCTCCACAGGGTAGGGCTTTCTTT
d_gene: -; len: 17; j_gene: TRBJ1-4; v_gene: TRBV9; abundance: -; CDR3aa: CASSVSSARVEAEKLFF; CDR3nt: TGTGCCAGCAGCGTATCGTCGGCGCGAGTAGAGGCTGAAAAACTGTTTTTT
d_gene: -; len: 15; j_gene: TRBJ1-1; v_gene: TRBV19; abundance: -; CDR3aa: CASSISEVTDTEAFF; CDR3nt: TGTGCCAGTAGTATTTCGGAGGTCACGGACACTGAAGCTTTCTTT
d_gene: TRBD1; len: 14; j_gene: TRBJ1-1; v_gene: TRBV7-2; abundance: -; CDR3aa: CAYNRDRVVTEAFF; CDR3nt: TGTGCCTATAACCGGGACAGGGTAGTCACTGAAGCTTTCTTT
d_gene: TRBD1; len: 15; j_gene: TRBJ1-2; v_gene: TRBV6-1; abundance: -; CDR3aa: CASSETWQGGYGYTF; CDR3nt: TGTGCCAGCAGTGAAACCTGGCAGGGGGGATATGGCTACACCTTC
d_gene: -; len: 14; j_gene: TRBJ2-3; v_gene: TRBV19; abundance: -; CDR3aa: CASSKRDYTDTQYF; CDR3nt: TGTGCCAGTAGTAAGAGGGATTACACAGATACGCAGTATTTT
d_gene: -; len: 15; j_gene: TRBJ1-2; v_gene: TRBV2; abundance: -; CDR3aa: CASSSYRVPNYGYTF; CDR3nt: TGTGCCAGCAGTTCATACAGGGTACCCAACTATGGCTACACCTTC
d_gene: -; len: 12; j_gene: TRBJ2-3; v_gene: TRBV24-1; abundance: -; CDR3aa: CATSGRTDTQYF; CDR3nt: TGTGCCACCAGTGGGCGCACAGATACGCAGTATTTT
d_gene: TRBD1; len: 15; j_gene: TRBJ2-5; v_gene: TRBV28; abundance: -; CDR3aa: CASSPLQGANPAQYF; CDR3nt: TGTGCCAGCAGCCCGTTACAGGGGGCGAACCCGGCCCAGTACTTC
d_gene: -; len: 14; j_gene: TRBJ2-1; v_gene: TRBV5-1; abundance: -; CDR3aa: CASGRGGLYNEQFF; CDR3nt: TGCGCCAGCGGGAGGGGGGGCCTTTACAATGAGCAGTTCTTC
d_gene: -; len: 11; j_gene: TRBJ2-2; v_gene: TRBV10-3; abundance: -; CDR3aa: CAISAAGELFF; CDR3nt: TGTGCCATCAGTGCAGCCGGGGAGCTGTTTTTT
d_gene: TRBD1; len: 15; j_gene: TRBJ1-2; v_gene: TRBV28; abundance: -; CDR3aa: CASSPTPGTGDGYTF; CDR3nt: TGTGCCAGCAGTCCAACCCCCGGGACAGGGGACGGCTACACCTTC
d_gene: -; len: 13; j_gene: TRBJ1-6; v_gene: TRBV13; abundance: few; CDR3aa: CASSLGLGSPLHF; CDR3nt: TGTGCCAGCAGCTTAGGCCTAGGCTCACCCCTCCACTTT
d_gene: -; len: 14; j_gene: TRBJ2-2; v_gene: TRBV7-3; abundance: -; CDR3aa: CASSAEDPTGELFF; CDR3nt: TGTGCCAGCAGCGCCGAGGATCCTACCGGGGAGCTGTTTTTT
d_gene: -; len: 14; j_gene: TRBJ2-2; v_gene: TRBV7-3; abundance: once; CDR3aa: CASSPTGNTGELFF; CDR3nt: TGTGCCAGCAGCCCTACAGGGAACACCGGGGAGCTGTTTTTT